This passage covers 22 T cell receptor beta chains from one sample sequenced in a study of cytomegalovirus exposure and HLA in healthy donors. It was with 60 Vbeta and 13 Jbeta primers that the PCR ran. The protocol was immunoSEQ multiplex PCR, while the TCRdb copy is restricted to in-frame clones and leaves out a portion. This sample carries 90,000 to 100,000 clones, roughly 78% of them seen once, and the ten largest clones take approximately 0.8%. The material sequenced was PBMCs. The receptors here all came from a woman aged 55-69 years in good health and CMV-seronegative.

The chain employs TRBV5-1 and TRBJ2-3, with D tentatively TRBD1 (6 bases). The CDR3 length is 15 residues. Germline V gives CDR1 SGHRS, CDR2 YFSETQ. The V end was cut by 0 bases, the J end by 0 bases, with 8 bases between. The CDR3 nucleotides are TGCGCCAGCAGCTTGGAGACAGGTAGCACAGATACGCAGTATTTT. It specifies CASSLETGSTDTQYF.

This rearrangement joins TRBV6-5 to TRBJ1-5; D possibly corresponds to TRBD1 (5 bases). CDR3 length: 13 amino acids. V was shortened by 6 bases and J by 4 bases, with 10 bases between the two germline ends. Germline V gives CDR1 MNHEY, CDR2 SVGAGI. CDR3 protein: CASRTQENQPQHF. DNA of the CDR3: TGTGCCAGCAGAACACAGGAGAATCAGCCCCAGCATTTT.

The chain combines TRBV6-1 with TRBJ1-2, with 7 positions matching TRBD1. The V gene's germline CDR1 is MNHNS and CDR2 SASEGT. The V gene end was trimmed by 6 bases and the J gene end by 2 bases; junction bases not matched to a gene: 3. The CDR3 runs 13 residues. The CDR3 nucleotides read TGTGCCAGCAGACCGACAGGGAACTATGGCTACACCTTC. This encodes CASRPTGNYGYTF.

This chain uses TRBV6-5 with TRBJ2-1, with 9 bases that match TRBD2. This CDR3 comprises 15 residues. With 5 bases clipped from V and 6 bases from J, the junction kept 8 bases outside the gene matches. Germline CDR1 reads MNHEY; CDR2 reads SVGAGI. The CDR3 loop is CASSLSGGFLNEQFF. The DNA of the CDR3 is TGTGCCAGCAGTCTCAGCGGGGGGTTCCTCAATGAGCAGTTCTTC.

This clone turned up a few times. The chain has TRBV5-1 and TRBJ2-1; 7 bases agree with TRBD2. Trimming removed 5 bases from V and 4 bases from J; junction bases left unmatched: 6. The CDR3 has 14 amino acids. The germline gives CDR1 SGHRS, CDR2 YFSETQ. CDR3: CASSSPSGYNEQFF. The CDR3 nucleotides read TGCGCCAGCAGTTCCCCTAGCGGATACAATGAGCAGTTCTTC.

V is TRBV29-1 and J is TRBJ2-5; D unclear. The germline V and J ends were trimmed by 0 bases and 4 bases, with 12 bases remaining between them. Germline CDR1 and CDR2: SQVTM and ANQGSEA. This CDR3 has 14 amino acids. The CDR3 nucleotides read TGCAGCGTTGAAGATCCCGAGTTGCCAGAGACCCAGTACTTC. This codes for CSVEDPELPETQYF. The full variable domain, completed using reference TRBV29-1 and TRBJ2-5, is SAVISQKPSRDICQRGTSLTIQCQVDSQVTMMFWYRQQPGQSLTLIATANQGSEATYESGFVIDKFPISRPNLTFSTLTVSNMSPEDSSIYLCSVEDPELPETQYFGPGTRLLVL.

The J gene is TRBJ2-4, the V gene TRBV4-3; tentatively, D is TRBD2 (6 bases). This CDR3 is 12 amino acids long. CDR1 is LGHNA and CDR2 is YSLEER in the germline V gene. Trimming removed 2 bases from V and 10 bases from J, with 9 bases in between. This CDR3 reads CASSQPRGIQYF. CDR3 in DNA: TGCGCCAGCAGCCAACCCCGGGGGATTCAGTACTTC.

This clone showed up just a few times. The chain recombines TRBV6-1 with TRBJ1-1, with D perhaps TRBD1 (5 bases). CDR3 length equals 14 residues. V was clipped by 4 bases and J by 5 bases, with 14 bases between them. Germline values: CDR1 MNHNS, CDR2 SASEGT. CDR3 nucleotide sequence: TGTGCCAGCAGTGGGGGGGGATGGAGGACTGAAGCTTTCTTT. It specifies CASSGGGWRTEAFF.

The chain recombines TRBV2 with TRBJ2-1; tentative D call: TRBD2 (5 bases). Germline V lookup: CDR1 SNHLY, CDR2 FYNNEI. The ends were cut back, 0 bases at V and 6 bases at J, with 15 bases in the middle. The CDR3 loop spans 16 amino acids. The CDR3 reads CASSEAWLAPGNEQFF. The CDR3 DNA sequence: TGTGCCAGCAGTGAAGCTTGGCTAGCCCCTGGCAATGAGCAGTTCTTC.

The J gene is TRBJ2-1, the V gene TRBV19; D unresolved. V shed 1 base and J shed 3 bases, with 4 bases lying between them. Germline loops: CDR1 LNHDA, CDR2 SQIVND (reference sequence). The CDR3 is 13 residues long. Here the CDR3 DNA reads TGTGCCAGTAGTATAGCGGGCTACAATGAGCAGTTCTTC. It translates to CASSIAGYNEQFF.

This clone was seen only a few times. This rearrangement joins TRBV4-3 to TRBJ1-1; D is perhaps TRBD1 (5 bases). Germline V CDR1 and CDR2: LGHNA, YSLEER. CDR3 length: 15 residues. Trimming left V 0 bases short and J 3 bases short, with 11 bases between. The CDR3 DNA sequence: TGCGCCAGCAGCCAAGACAGGGTTACCGACACTGAAGCTTTCTTT. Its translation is CASSQDRVTDTEAFF.

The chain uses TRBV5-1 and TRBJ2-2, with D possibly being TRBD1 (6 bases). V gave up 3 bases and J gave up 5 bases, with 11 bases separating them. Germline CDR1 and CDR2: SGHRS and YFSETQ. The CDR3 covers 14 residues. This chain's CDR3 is CASSWTQGTGELFF. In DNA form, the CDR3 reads TGCGCCAGCAGCTGGACACAGGGAACCGGGGAGCTGTTTTTT. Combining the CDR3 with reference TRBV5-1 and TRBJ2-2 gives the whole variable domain KAGVTQTPRYLIKTRGQQVTLSCSPISGHRSVSWYQQTPGQGLQFLFEYFSETQRNKGNFPGRFSGRQFSNSRSEMNVSTLELGDSALYLCASSWTQGTGELFFGEGSRLTVL.

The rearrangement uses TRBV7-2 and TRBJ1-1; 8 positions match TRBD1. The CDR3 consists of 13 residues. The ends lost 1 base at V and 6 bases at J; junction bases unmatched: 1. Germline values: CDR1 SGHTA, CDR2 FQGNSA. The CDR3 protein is CASSLVQGAEAFF. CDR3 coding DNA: TGTGCCAGCAGCTTAGTACAGGGGGCTGAAGCTTTCTTT.

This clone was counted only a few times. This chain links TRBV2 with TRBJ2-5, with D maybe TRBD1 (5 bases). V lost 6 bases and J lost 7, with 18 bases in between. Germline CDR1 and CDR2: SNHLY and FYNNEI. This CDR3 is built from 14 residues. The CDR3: CASSQMTDSGTQYF. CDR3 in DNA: TGTGCCAGCAGCCAAATGACAGACTCTGGGACCCAGTACTTC.

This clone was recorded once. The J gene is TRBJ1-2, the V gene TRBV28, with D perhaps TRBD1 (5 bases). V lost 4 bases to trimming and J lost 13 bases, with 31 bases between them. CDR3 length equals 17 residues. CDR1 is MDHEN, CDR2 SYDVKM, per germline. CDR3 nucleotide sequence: TGTGCCAGCAGTTGGTCCACCCGCAGGCGGACAATTTGGTACTCCACCTTC. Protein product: CASSWSTRRRTIWYSTF.

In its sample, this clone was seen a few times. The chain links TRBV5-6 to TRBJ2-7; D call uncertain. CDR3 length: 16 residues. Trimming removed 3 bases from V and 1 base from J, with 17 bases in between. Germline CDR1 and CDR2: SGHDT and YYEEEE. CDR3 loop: CASSWSLAEHSYEQYF. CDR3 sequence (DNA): TGTGCCAGCAGCTGGTCCCTCGCCGAACATTCCTACGAGCAGTACTTC.

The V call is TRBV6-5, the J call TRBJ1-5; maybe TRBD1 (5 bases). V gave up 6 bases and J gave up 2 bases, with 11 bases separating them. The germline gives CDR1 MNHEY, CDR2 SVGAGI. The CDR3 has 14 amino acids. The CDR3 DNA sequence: TGTGCCAGCAGAGACCTGACAGGCAATCAGCCCCAGCATTTT. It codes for CASRDLTGNQPQHF.

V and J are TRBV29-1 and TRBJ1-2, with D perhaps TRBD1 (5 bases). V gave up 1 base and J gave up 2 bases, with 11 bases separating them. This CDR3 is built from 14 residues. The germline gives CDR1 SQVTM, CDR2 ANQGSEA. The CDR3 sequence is CSVEAREGNYGYTF. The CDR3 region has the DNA TGCAGCGTTGAAGCCCGGGAGGGGAACTATGGCTACACCTTC.

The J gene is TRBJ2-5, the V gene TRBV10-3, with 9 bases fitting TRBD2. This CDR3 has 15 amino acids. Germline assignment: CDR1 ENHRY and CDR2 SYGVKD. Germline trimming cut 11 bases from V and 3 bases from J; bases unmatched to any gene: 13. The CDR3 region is CAPYDPSGVKETQYF. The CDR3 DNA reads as TGTGCCCCCTATGATCCTAGCGGGGTGAAAGAGACCCAGTACTTC.

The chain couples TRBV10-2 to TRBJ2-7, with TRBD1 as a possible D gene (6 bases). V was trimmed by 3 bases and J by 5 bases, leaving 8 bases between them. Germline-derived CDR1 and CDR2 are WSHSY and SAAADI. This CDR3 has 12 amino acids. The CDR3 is CASSDRGHEQYF. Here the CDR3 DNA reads TGCGCCAGCAGTGACAGGGGCCACGAGCAGTACTTC.

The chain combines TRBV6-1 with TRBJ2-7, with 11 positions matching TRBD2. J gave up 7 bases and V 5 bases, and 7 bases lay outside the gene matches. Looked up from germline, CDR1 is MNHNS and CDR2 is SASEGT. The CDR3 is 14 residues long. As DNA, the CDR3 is TGTGCCAGCAGTTGGAAACTAGCGGGAGAGGAGCAGTACTTC. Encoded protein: CASSWKLAGEEQYF.

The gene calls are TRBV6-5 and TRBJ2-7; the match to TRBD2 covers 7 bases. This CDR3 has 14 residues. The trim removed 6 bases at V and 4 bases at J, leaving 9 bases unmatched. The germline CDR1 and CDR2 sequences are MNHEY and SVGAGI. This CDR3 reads CASSPGGGPYEQYF. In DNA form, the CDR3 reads TGTGCCAGCAGCCCTGGGGGGGGTCCGTACGAGCAGTACTTC.